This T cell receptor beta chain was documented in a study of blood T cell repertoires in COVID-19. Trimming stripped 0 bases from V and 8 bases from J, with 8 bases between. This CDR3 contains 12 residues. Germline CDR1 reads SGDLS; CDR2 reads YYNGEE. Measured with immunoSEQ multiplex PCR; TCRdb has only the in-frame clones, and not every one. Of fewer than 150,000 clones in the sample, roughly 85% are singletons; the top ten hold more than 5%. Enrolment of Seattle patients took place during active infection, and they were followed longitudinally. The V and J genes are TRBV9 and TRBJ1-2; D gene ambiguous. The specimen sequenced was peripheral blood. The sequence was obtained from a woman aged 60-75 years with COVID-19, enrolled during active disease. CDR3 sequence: CASSVAGEGYTF. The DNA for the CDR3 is TGTGCCAGCAGCGTAGCCGGGGAGGGCTACACCTTC.